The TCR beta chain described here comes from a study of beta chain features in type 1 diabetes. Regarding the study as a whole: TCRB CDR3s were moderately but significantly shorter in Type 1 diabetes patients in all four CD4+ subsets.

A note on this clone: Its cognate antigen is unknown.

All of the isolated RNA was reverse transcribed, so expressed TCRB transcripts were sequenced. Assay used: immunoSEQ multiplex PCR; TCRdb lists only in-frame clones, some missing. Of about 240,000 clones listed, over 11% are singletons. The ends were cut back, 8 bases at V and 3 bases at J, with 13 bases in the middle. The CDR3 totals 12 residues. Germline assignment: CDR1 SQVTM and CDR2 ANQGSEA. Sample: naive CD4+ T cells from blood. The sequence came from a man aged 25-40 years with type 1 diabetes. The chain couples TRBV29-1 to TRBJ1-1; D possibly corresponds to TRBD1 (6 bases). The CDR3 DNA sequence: TGCAGCACCACTCAGGGGTACACTGAAGCTTTCTTT. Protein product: CSTTQGYTEAFF.